This T cell receptor (beta chain) was recorded in a study of long-term antiretroviral therapy in people with HIV. Study-level results: Clonotypes expanded prior to ART showed repertoire dominance at all sampled time points.

CDR3 length: 14 residues. Germline CDR1 reads SNHLY; CDR2 reads FYNNEI. The J segment lost 4 bases and the V segment lost 8 bases, leaving 7 bases of the junction unmatched. This clone turned up a few times. Its target is not known. It was version v3.0 of the immunoSEQ assay that was run at survey level. The assay was immunoSEQ multiplex PCR, and TCRdb's table has in-frame clones only and misses some. The data contain fewer than 25,000 clones, around 87% of them singletons. This chain uses TRBV2 with TRBJ1-4, with 7 bases that match TRBD1. The receptor's source is a woman aged 45-59 years with HIV. The sample consisted of unsorted PBMCs, taken 2.6 years after starting antiretroviral therapy. CDR3 loop: CASDRRQGNEKLFF. CDR3 DNA: TGTGCCAGCGATCGTAGACAGGGTAATGAAAAACTGTTTTTT.